This T cell receptor beta chain was sequenced in a study of T cell changes during pregnancy in multiple sclerosis. Some clones are missing from TCRdb's copy, which holds only in-frame ones; the method was immunoSEQ multiplex PCR. The profile shows 50,000 to 70,000 clones, around 90% of them singletons. This TCR was sampled from a female donor with multiple sclerosis, enrolled in a pregnancy study. The input for sequencing was peripheral blood, taken in the second trimester of pregnancy.

The DNA for the CDR3 is TGTGCCAGCTCACCAACGGGGTCCTCCTACGAGCAGTACTTC. This sequence encodes CASSPTGSSYEQYF. The gene calls are TRBV18 and TRBJ2-7, with D possibly TRBD2 on 5 matching bases. Germline V CDR1 and CDR2: KGHSH, LQKENI. Trimming cost V 2 bases and J 0 bases, with 8 bases left between them. This CDR3 has 14 residues.